Listed below are T cell receptor beta chains from one sample, sequenced in a study of metastatic and nonmetastatic thyroid tumors. TCRdb re-called the PCR reads via MiXCR. The sample lists tens of thousands of clones, around 13% occurring once. The specimen sequenced was tumor tissue. The source of these receptors is a female donor with papillary thyroid cancer or a benign thyroid nodule (not recorded which). Some clones in this sample may be carry-over from other donors' samples. The CDR3 runs from the conserved cysteine through the conserved F or W. D genes are given only for firm matches.

CDR3 length,V gene,D gene,CDR3 protein
13,TRBV6-1,.,CASSDWQNYGYTF
15,TRBV10-2,.,CASSDIAGRRGEQYF
13,TRBV7-3,.,CASATGPNTEAFF
15,TRBV2,TRBD2,CASSELAGSTDTQYF
13,TRBV12-3/TRBV12-4,.,CASRRNGNYGYTF
14,TRBV12-5,.,CASGLGQGGDEQYF
15,TRBV20-1,TRBD2,CSAMGLAGDINEQFF
15,TRBV9,.,CASSLSVTSGNTIYF
18,TRBV5-1,.,CASSSAGQAFTSGNTIYF
11,TRBV29-1,.,CSVESETEAFF
16,TRBV6-1,TRBD1,CASTTGGQGNTGELFF
15,TRBV7-3,TRBD1,CASSLVGDRGDEQFF
16,TRBV6-1,.,CASSPSTSSGTDTQYF
13,TRBV11-3,.,CASSLGGLGEQFF
12,TRBV7-9,.,CASSLNPTEQFF
12,TRBV6-1,.,CASIDLLNEQFF